This TCR beta chain came from a study of tumor-infiltrating lymphocytes in primary liver carcinoma. Study context: Staged T1-T3 N0M0, the tumors had sizes that ranged from about 4.2 to 11 cm across. Roughly 3.65 to 8 million productive TCRbeta reads came from each sample, comparable across tissue types. Whole-study results and caveats: Overlap in tumor-adjacent and tumor-blood pairs fell below that of tumor region pairs.

The input was 450 to 550 ng total RNA; TCR beta cDNA was made from it with a constant-region primer. Employing slightly modified ARM-PCR, three nested multiplex PCR rounds were run, and these gave rise to the TCR beta libraries. TCRdb redid the calling of the multiplex PCR reads with MiXCR, one entry per CDR3 protein. Of about 200,000 distinct CDR3 sequences listed, less than 70% are singletons. This clonotype was seen only a few times. Its target is not known. An end of the junction does not agree with germline; a read error may underlie this. Unsorted whole blood served as the source of blood RNA, and germline DNA was extracted as well. Sequencing was carried out using peripheral blood. This TCR was recovered from a woman between 55 and 75 years old with primary liver carcinoma and hepatitis B virus infection.

The CDR3 region is CASSPFQGGRAEEQLF. Here the CDR3 DNA reads TGCGCCAGCAGCCCGTTTCAGGGCGGGAGGGCCGAGGAGCAGCTCTTC. The chain carries TRBV5-1 and TRBJ2-1; 9 bases line up with TRBD2. The CDR3 covers 16 residues. Germline CDR1 is SGHRS and CDR2 is YFSETQ.